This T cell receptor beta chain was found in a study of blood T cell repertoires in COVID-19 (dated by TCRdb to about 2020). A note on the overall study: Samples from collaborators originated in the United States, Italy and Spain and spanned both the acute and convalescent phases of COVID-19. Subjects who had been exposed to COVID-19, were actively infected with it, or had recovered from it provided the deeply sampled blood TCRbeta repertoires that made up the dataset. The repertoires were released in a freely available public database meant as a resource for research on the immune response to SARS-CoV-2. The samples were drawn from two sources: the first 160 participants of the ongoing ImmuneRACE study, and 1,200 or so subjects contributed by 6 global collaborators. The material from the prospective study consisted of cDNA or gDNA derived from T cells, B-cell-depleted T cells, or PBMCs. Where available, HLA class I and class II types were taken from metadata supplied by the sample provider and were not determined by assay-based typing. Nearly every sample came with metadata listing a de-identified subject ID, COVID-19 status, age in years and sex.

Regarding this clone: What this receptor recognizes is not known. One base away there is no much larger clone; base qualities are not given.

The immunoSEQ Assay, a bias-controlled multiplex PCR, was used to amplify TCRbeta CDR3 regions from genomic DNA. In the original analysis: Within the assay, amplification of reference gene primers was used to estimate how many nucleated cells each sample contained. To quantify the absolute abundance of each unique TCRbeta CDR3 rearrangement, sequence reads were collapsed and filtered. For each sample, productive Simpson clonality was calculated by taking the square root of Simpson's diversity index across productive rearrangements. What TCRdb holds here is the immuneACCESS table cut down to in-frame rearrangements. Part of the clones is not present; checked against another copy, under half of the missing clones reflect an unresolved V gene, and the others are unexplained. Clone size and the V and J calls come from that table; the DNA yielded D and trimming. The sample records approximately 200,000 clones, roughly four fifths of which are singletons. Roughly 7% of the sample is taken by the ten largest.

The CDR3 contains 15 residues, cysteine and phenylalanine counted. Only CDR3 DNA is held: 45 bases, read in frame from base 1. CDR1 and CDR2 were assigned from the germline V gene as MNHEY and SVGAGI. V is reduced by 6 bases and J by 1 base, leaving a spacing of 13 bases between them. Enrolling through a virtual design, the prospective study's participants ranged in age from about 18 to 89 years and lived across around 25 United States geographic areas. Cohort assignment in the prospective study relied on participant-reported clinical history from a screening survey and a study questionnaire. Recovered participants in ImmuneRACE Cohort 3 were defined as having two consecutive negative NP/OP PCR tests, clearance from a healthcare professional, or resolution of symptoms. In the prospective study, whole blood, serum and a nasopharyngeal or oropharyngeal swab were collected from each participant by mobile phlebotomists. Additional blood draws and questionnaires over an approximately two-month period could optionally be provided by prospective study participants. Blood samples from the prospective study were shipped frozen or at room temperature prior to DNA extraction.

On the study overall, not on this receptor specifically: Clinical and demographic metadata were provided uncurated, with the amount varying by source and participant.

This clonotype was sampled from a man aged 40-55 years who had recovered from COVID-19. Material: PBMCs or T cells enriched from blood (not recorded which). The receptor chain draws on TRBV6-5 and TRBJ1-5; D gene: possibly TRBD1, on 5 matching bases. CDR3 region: CASSGGAVSNQPQHF. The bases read TGTGCCAGCAGCGGCGGGGCTGTAAGCAATCAGCCCCAGCATTTT.